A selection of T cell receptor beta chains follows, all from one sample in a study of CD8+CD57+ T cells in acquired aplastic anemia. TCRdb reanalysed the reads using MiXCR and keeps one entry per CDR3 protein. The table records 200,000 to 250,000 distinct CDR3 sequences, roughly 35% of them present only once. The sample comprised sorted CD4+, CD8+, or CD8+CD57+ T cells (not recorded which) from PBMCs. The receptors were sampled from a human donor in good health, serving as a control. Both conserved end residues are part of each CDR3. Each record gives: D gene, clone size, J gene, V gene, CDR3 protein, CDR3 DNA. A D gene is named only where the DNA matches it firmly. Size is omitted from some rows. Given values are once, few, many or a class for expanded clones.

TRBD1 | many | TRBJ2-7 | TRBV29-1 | CSVEDPVTGHQYF | TGCAGCGTTGAAGATCCCGTGACAGGGCACCAGTACTTC
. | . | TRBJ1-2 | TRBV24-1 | CATSDQTATNYGYTF | TGTGCCACCAGTGATCAAACAGCGACTAACTATGGCTACACCTTC
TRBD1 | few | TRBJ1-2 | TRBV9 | CASSPRTGENYGYTF | TGTGCCAGCAGCCCCCGGACAGGGGAGAACTATGGCTACACCTTC
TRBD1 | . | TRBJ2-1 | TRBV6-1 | CARIPDRDSWPQSEQFF | TGTGCCAGAATTCCGGACAGGGACTCCTGGCCACAATCTGAGCAGTTCTTC
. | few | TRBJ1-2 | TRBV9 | CASSVGSYGYTF | TGTGCCAGCAGCGTAGGGAGCTATGGCTACACCTTC
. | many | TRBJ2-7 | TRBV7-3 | CASIPTAHESYEQYF | TGTGCCAGCATCCCGACAGCGCACGAGTCCTACGAGCAGTACTTC
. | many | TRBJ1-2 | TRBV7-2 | CASSLVGTGPGYTF | TGTGCCAGCAGCTTAGTCGGAACAGGCCCGGGCTACACCTTC
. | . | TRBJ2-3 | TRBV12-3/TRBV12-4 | CASSFSQSTDTQYF | TGTGCCAGCAGTTTTTCTCAGAGCACAGATACGCAGTATTTT
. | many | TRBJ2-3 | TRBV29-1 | CSVDGGPDTQYF | TGCAGCGTTGATGGGGGCCCAGATACGCAGTATTTT
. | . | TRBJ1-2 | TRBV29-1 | CSIEEQGATGYTF | TGCAGCATTGAGGAACAGGGAGCTACTGGCTACACTTTC
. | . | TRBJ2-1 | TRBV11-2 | CASSWWDSGAQFF | TGTGCCAGCAGCTGGTGGGATTCCGGAGCCCAGTTCTTC
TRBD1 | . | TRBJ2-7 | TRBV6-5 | CASSYLPPDRVYEQYF | TGTGCCAGCAGTTACTTGCCCCCGGACAGGGTATACGAGCAGTACTTC
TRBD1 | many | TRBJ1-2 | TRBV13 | CASSLRWMGQISDGYTF | TGTGCCAGCAGCCTAAGGTGGATGGGACAGATCAGTGATGGCTACACCTTC
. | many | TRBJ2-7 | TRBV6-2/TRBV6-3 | CASSYYRWDYEQYF | TGTGCCAGCAGTTACTACCGTTGGGACTACGAGCAGTACTTC
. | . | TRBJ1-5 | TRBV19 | CASRATNNQPQHF | TGTGCCAGCCGGGCGACGAACAATCAGCCCCAGCATTTT
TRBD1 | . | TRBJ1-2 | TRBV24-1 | CATSATTGSYGYTF | TGTGCCACCAGTGCCACGACAGGGTCCTATGGCTACACCTTC
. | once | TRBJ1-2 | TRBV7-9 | CASSLDYGGSGYTF | TGTGCCAGCAGCTTAGATTACGGGGGGAGCGGCTACACCTTC
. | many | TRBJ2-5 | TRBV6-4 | CASSEPETQYF | TGTGCCAGCAGTGAACCGGAGACCCAGTACTTC
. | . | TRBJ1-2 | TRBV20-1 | CSARFTEGGYTF | TGCAGTGCTAGATTTACGGAAGGGGGCTACACCTTC
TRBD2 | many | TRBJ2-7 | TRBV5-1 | CASSLLAAGGLYEQYF | TGCGCCAGCAGCCTGTTAGCAGCGGGAGGGCTCTACGAGCAGTACTTC
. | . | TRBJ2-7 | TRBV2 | CASSEVLLDLRGQYF | TGTGCCAGCAGTGAAGTCTTACTAGACTTACGAGGGCAGTACTTC
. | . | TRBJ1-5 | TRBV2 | CASSETGNQPQHF | TGTGCCAGCAGTGAGACAGGTAATCAGCCCCAGCATTTT
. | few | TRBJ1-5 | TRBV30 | CAWSAPGHSNQPQHF | TGTGCCTGGAGTGCTCCGGGACATAGCAATCAGCCCCAGCATTTT
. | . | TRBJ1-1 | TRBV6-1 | CASSPFSVNTESFF | TGTGCCAGCAGTCCCTTTAGTGTGAACACTGAATCTTTCTTT
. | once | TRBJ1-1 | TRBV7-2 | CASSFQAGQLKEAFF | TGTGCCAGCAGCTTCCAGGCGGGACAACTTAAAGAAGCTTTCTTT
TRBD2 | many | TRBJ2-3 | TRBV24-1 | CATSDKGLAGGHTDTQYF | TGTGCCACCAGTGACAAGGGACTAGCGGGAGGCCACACAGATACGCAGTATTTT